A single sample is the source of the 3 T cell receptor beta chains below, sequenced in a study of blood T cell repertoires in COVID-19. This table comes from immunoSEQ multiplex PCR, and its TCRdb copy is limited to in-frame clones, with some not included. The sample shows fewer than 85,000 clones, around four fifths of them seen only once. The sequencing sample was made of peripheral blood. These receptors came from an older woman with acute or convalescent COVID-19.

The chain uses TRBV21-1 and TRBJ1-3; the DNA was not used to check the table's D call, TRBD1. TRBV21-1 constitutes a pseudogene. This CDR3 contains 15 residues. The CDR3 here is CASSKEGTAGNTIYF. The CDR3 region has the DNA TGTGCCAGCAGCAAAGAAGGGACAGCTGGAAACACCATATATTTT.

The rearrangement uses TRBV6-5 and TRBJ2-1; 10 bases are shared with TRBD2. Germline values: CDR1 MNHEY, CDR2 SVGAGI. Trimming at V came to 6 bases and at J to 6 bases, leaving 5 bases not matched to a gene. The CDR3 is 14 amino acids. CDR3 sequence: CASRDSGGTNEQFF. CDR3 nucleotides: TGTGCCAGCAGGGATAGCGGGGGGACCAATGAGCAGTTCTTC.

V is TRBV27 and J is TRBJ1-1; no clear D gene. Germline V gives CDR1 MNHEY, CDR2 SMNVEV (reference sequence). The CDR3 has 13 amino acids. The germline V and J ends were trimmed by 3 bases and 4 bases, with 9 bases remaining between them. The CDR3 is CASSFSAGTEAFF. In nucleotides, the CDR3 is TGTGCCAGCAGTTTCTCTGCAGGCACTGAAGCTTTCTTT.